The 23 T cell receptor beta chains given below trace back to one sample, sequenced in a study of molecular identifiers for immune sequencing clone quantification. TCRdb processed the PCR reads anew with MiXCR; each CDR3 protein has one entry. The data show approximately 550,000 distinct CDR3 sequences, with over 20% seen just once and 0.84% held by the top ten. The sample taken for sequencing was naive CD8+ T cells from blood, with Jurkat cell RNA spiked in. The subset here: FACS-sorted CD8+CD4-CCR7+CD45RA+ naive T cells. These receptors originate from a human donor in good health. Some libraries in this study had Jurkat cell RNA spiked in.

V usage is TRBV7-6 and J usage is TRBJ2-7, with D hard to call. Trimming took 1 base from V and 2 from J, leaving 18 bases between them. This CDR3 has 17 amino acids. Germline V lookup: CDR1 SGHVS, CDR2 FNYEAQ. The chain's CDR3 is CASSLEAPESVTYEQYF. The CDR3 nucleotides are TGTGCCAGCAGCTTAGAGGCCCCAGAATCCGTTACCTACGAGCAGTACTTC.

J is TRBJ2-5 and V is TRBV30, with 8 bases identical to TRBD2. Trimming took 0 bases from V and 5 from J; bases not matched to a gene: 5. The germline CDR1 and CDR2 sequences are GTSNPN and SVGIG (reference sequence). The CDR3 sequence is 14 residues long. This CDR3 is CAWSVGAGVETQYF. CDR3 in DNA: TGTGCCTGGAGTGTCGGAGCGGGAGTGGAGACCCAGTACTTC.

The chain employs TRBV12-3 or TRBV12-4 and TRBJ2-5; D is ambiguous. The CDR3 loop spans 15 amino acids. The V and J ends lost 6 bases and 0 bases respectively, with 14 bases between them. The chain's CDR3 is CASSPILGNQETQYF. The CDR3 coding sequence is TGTGCCAGCAGCCCCATATTGGGAAACCAAGAGACCCAGTACTTC.

With regard to this clonotype: A read error may be the cause here, since a much bigger clone is one base away. The chain links TRBV20-1 to TRBJ2-2; D gene unclear. Between the trimmed V and J ends, which lost 4 bases and 3 bases, there was a span of 9 bases. CDR1 and CDR2 (germline): DFQATT, SNEGSKA (reference sequence). The CDR3 length is 13 residues. CDR3 bases: TGCAGTGCTATAGGGCAGCACACCGGGGAGCTGTTTTTT. As protein: CSAIGQHTGELFF.

This clonotype was counted at least ten times. The CDR3 DNA sequence: TGTGCCAGCAGCCATACAGCGGAAAGCACAGATACGCAGTATTTT. The encoded protein is CASSHTAESTDTQYF. The J gene is TRBJ2-3, the V gene TRBV13; possible D gene TRBD2, 5 bases. The CDR3 has 15 residues. CDR1 is PRHDT and CDR2 is FYEKMQ in the germline V gene (reference sequence). Trimming cost V 5 bases and J 0 bases, with 12 bases left between them.

The table lists this clonotype with many counts. V gene TRBV5-1 combines with J gene TRBJ2-3, with a possible D match to TRBD1 (6 bases). In germline, CDR1 is SGHRS, CDR2 YFSETQ. The length of the CDR3 is 18 residues. V was cut by 0 bases and J by 2 bases, with 19 bases left in between. The CDR3: CASSLVTRTGWPTDTQYF. CDR3 coding DNA: TGCGCCAGCAGCTTGGTGACGCGCACAGGGTGGCCCACAGATACGCAGTATTTT. Full variable domain (remainder filled in from reference TRBV5-1 and TRBJ2-3): KAGVTQTPRYLIKTRGQQVTLSCSPISGHRSVSWYQQTPGQGLQFLFEYFSETQRNKGNFPGRFSGRQFSNSRSEMNVSTLELGDSALYLCASSLVTRTGWPTDTQYFGPGTRLTVL.

In the case of this clonotype: Since the CDR3 does not end with the conserved phenylalanine or tryptophan, this likely comes from a read error. The CDR3 nucleotides read TGCGCCAGCAGCGATCGCCCGGGCCCTAGCTCCTACAATGAGCAGTTCCTC. Translating it yields CASSDRPGPSSYNEQFL. The rearrangement links TRBV4-1 to TRBJ2-1; no reliable D call. The CDR3 extends over 17 amino acids. CDR1 is MGHRA and CDR2 is YSYEKL in the germline V gene. The ends were cut back, 5 bases at V and 0 bases at J, with 17 bases in the middle.

Worth noting for this clonotype: In this CDR3 the conserved last residue, phenylalanine or tryptophan, is missing, so a read error is likely. The chain employs TRBV20-1 and TRBJ2-1, with D perhaps matching TRBD1 (6 bases). The CDR3 extends over 14 amino acids. V lost 5 bases to trimming and J lost 0 bases, with 11 bases between them. Germline CDR1 DFQATT, CDR2 SNEGSKA (reference sequence). CDR3 in amino acids: CSALTGSSYNEQFP. DNA of the CDR3: TGCAGTGCTCTAACAGGGAGCTCCTACAATGAGCAGTTCCCC.

The chain employs TRBV6-6 and TRBJ2-1; D remains ambiguous. The CDR3 loop spans 13 amino acids. Looked up from germline, CDR1 is MNHNY and CDR2 is SVGAGI (reference sequence). Trimming took 1 base from V and 7 from J, leaving 8 bases between them. Here the CDR3 DNA reads TGTGCCAGCAGTTACTTTGTTAGGAATGAGCAGTTCTTC. Residues: CASSYFVRNEQFF.

This clonotype was recorded many times. V is TRBV28 and J is TRBJ1-5, with D tentatively TRBD1 (5 bases). This CDR3 has 15 amino acids. Germline CDR1 and CDR2: MDHEN and SYDVKM. Trimming shortened V by 2 bases and J by 2 bases, and 10 bases separated the two germline ends. CDR3 nucleotide sequence: TGTGCCAGCAGTTTAGGGGAAGGGGGCAATCAGCCCCAGCATTTT. Encoded protein: CASSLGEGGNQPQHF. Variable domain in full (rest from reference TRBV28 and TRBJ1-5): DVKVTQSSRYLVKRTGEKVFLECVQDMDHENMFWYRQDPGLGLRLIYFSYDVKMKEKGDIPEGYSVSREKKERFSLILESASTNQTSMYLCASSLGEGGNQPQHFGDGTRLSIL.

This clonotype was detected only a few times. The chain couples TRBV9 to TRBJ2-7; D is ambiguous. Germline V gene data show CDR1 as SGDLS and CDR2 as YYNGEE. This CDR3 is 14 amino acids long. Trimming stripped 3 bases from V and 2 bases from J, with 12 bases between. DNA of the CDR3: TGTGCCAGCAGCGGAACTAATGGGGCCTACGAGCAGTACTTC. Its protein product is CASSGTNGAYEQYF. Full variable domain (missing parts from reference TRBV9 and TRBJ2-7): DSGVTQTPKHLITATGQRVTLRCSPRSGDLSVYWYQQSLDQGLQFLIQYYNGEERAKGNILERFSAQQFPDLHSELNLSSLELGDSALYFCASSGTNGAYEQYFGPGTRLTVT.

The V call is TRBV19, the J call TRBJ1-2; D is uncertain. The CDR3 is 13 residues long. V was trimmed by 0 bases and J by 6 bases, leaving 8 bases between them. Germline CDR1 reads LNHDA; CDR2 reads SQIVND (reference sequence). The CDR3: CASSIEESNGYTF. The CDR3, as DNA: TGTGCCAGTAGTATAGAAGAGTCAAATGGCTACACCTTC.

The chain couples TRBV5-6 to TRBJ2-2; 11 bases match TRBD2. After removal of 1 base from V and 7 bases from J, the junction contained 18 bases not matched to a gene. Germline CDR1 SGHDT, CDR2 YYEEEE. The CDR3 consists of 20 residues. CDR3 residues: CASSLRSLTLAGGYNGELFF. CDR3 sequence (DNA): TGTGCCAGCAGCTTGCGGTCCCTCACCCTAGCGGGAGGTTATAACGGGGAGCTGTTTTTT.

This clonotype occurred many times. The chain employs TRBV30 and TRBJ2-5; 7 bases are shared with TRBD1. The V gene end was trimmed by 4 bases and the J gene end by 5 bases; junction bases not matched to a gene: 4. Looked up from germline, CDR1 is GTSNPN and CDR2 is SVGIG (reference sequence). CDR3 size: 12 residues. CDR3 residues: CAWTDRAETQYF. DNA for the CDR3: TGTGCCTGGACCGACAGGGCCGAGACCCAGTACTTC.

A few counts support this clonotype. V and J are TRBV15 and TRBJ1-5; no firm D call. The CDR3 sequence is 16 residues long. Germline CDR1 reads LNHNV; CDR2 reads YYDKDF (reference sequence). With 5 bases removed from V and 6 bases from J, the gap between germline ends came to 20 bases. CDR3 bases: TGTGCCACCAGCGGACCTACGTTTGGGTTGAGTCAGCCCCAGCATTTT. Protein sequence: CATSGPTFGLSQPQHF.

Remarks on this clonotype: The germline gene is not matched at one end of the junction; a read error may be the cause. V is TRBV7-6 and J is TRBJ1-6; a possible D gene is TRBD1 (5 bases). This CDR3 is 14 amino acids long. In germline, CDR1 is SGHVS, CDR2 FNYEAQ. Here the CDR3 DNA reads TGTGCCAGCGCGGAGCTAGGGGCAAATTCACCCTTCCACTTT. It is translated as CASAELGANSPFHF.

About this clonotype itself: A far larger clone is just one base off, so this is likely a read error. The CDR3 sequence is CASSPSAPYEQYF. CDR3 bases: TGTGCCAGCAGCCCGAGTGCTCCCTACGAGCAGTACTTC. This chain uses TRBV7-9 with TRBJ2-7; D uncertain. This CDR3 is 13 amino acids long. The V gene's germline CDR1 is SEHNR and CDR2 FQNEAQ (reference sequence). Trimming pared 5 bases from V and 2 bases from J, leaving 10 bases between.

This clonotype was seen repeatedly, ten times or more. This chain connects TRBV14 to TRBJ2-3, with D uncertain. CDR1 is SGHDN, CDR2 FVKESK, per germline. The CDR3 runs to 15 residues. V dropped 0 bases and J dropped 4 bases, with 11 bases sitting between them. Here the CDR3 reads CASSQDGKGSDTQYF. CDR3 DNA sequence: TGTGCCAGCAGCCAAGATGGGAAAGGCTCAGATACGCAGTATTTT.

As for this clonotype: An end of the junction differs from the germline gene, which may be a read error. The chain is built from TRBV5-3 and TRBJ2-3, with no clear D. TRBV5-3 is annotated as an ORF whose role is uncertain. The CDR3 sequence is 18 residues long. CDR3 in DNA: TGTGCCAGCAGCTGGAGACCGTCAGAACCCTCTAGCACAGATACGCAGTATTTT. This translates into CASSWRPSEPSSTDTQYF.

This clonotype has just a few counts. The chain is built from TRBV29-1 and TRBJ2-7; tentatively, D is TRBD2 (6 bases). Per germline, CDR1 SQVTM and CDR2 ANQGSEA. The V end was cut by 5 bases, the J end by 3 bases, with 8 bases between. This CDR3 is built from 11 residues. DNA for the CDR3: TGCAGCGTTTGGAGGGGCTACGAGCAGTACTTC. Translating gives CSVWRGYEQYF.

The chain combines TRBV7-8 with TRBJ2-5; D may be TRBD1 (5 bases). The CDR3 runs 19 residues. Germline loops: CDR1 SGHVS, CDR2 FQNEAQ. V shed 2 bases and J shed 5 bases, with 27 bases lying between them. The CDR3 here is CASSLIPDKGIPIVETQYF. The CDR3 bases are TGTGCCAGCAGCTTAATCCCGGACAAGGGCATTCCCATCGTGGAGACCCAGTACTTC.

In its sample, this clonotype was seen a few times. The V gene is TRBV19, the J gene TRBJ1-5; D gene uncertain. The germline V and J ends were trimmed by 8 bases and 0 bases, with 14 bases remaining between them. The CDR3 runs 15 residues. Germline V gives CDR1 LNHDA, CDR2 SQIVND (reference sequence). The CDR3 DNA sequence: TGTGCCAGTTTGGGTTCCGATTATAGCAATCAGCCCCAGCATTTT. Its translation: CASLGSDYSNQPQHF.

A single count supports this clonotype. The chain couples TRBV6-5 to TRBJ1-1; weak D call: TRBD1 (5 bases). Between the trimmed V and J ends, which lost 4 bases and 5 bases, there was a span of 14 bases. Germline assignment: CDR1 MNHEY and CDR2 SVGAGI. This CDR3 has 14 amino acids. Here the CDR3 DNA reads TGTGCCAGCAGTTTTGACAGAGAACCTACTGAAGCTTTCTTT. Translated: CASSFDREPTEAFF.